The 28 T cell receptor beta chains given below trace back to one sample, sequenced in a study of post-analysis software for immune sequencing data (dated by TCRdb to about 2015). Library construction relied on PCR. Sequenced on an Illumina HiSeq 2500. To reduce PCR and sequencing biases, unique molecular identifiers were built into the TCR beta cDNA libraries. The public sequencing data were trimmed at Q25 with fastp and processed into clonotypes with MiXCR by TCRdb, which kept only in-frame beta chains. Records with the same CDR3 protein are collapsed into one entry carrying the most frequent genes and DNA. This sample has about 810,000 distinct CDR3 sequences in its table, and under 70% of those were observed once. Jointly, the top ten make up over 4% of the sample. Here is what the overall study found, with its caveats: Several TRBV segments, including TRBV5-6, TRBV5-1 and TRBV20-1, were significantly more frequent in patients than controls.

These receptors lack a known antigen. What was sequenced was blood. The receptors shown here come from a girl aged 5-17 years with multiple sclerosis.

CDR3 nucleotides: TGTGCCAGCAGCCTTGGGATGGGAGGGTACAATGAGCAGTTCTTC. This gives the protein CASSLGMGGYNEQFF. This chain uses TRBV7-3 with TRBJ2-1, with 7 bases that match TRBD2. V lost 5 bases to trimming and J lost 4 bases; unmatched junction nucleotides: 8. Germline V gene sequence: CDR1 SGHTA, CDR2 FQGTGA. This CDR3 is built from 15 residues.

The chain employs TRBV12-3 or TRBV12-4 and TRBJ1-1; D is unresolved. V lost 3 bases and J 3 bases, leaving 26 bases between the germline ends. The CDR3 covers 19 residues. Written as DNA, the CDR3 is TGTGCCAGCAGTTTTCCCCCATTTCTTAGGGATTTAGTGGACACTGAAGCTTTCTTT. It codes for CASSFPPFLRDLVDTEAFF.

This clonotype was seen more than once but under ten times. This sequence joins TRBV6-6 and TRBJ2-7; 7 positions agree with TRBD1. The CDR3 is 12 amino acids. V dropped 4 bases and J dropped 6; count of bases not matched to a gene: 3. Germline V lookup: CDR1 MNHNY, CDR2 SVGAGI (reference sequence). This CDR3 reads CASSSGTAEQYF. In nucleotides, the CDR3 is TGTGCCAGCAGTTCTGGGACAGCCGAGCAGTACTTC.

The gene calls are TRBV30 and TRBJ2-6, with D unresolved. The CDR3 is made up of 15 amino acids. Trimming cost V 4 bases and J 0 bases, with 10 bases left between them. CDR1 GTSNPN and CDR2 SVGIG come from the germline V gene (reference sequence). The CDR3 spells CAWTPLLSGANVLTF. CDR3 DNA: TGTGCCTGGACCCCTTTACTCTCTGGGGCCAACGTCCTGACTTTC.

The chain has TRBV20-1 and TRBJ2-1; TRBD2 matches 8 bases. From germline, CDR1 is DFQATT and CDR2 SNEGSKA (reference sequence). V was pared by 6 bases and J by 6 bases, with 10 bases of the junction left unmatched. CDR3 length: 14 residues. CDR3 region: CSAQREILGNEQFF. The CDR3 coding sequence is TGCAGTGCGCAGCGGGAGATATTGGGCAATGAGCAGTTCTTC.

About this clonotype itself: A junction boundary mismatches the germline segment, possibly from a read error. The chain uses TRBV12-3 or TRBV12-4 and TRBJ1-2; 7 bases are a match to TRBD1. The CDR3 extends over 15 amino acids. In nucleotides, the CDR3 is TGTGCCAGCAGTCCGACAGGGCCCGTTAACTATGACTACACCTTC. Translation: CASSPTGPVNYDYTF.

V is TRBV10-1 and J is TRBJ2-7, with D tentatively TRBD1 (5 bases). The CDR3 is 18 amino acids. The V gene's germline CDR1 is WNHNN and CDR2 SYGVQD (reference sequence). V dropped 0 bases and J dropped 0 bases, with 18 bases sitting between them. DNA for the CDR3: TGCGCCAGCAGTGAGTCGCTTCCAAGACAGCCGAGCTCCTACGAGCAGTACTTC. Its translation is CASSESLPRQPSSYEQYF.

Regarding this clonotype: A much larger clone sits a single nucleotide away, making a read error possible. The CDR3 DNA reads as TGCAGCGTTAGACAGGGGAACACTGAAGCTTTCTTT. Translated: CSVRQGNTEAFF. The V and J genes are TRBV29-1 and TRBJ1-1, with 7 nucleotides matching TRBD1. Trimming cost V 5 bases and J 1 base; bases outside gene matches: 1. This CDR3 contains 12 residues. Germline V lookup: CDR1 SQVTM, CDR2 ANQGSEA.

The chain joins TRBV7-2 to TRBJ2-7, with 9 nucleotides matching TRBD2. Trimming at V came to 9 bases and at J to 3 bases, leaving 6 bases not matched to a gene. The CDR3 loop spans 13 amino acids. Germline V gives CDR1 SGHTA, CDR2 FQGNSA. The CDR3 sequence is CASSAGGGYEQYF. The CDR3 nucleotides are TGTGCCAGTTCAGCGGGAGGTGGCTACGAGCAGTACTTC.

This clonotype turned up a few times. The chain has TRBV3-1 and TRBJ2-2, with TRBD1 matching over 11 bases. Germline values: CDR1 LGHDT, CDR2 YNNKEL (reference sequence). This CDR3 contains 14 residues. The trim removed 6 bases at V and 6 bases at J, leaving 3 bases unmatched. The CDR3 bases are TGTGCCAGCAGGGACAGGGGGCACCCCGGGGAGCTGTTTTTT. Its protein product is CASRDRGHPGELFF.

CDR3 nucleotides: TGTGCCAGCAGCTTGCCTCCGGGACAGGGGTTGAACACTGAAGCTTTCTTT. Residues: CASSLPPGQGLNTEAFF. The rearrangement links TRBV7-9 to TRBJ1-1; TRBD1 matches 10 bases. Germline V gene data show CDR1 as SEHNR and CDR2 as FQNEAQ (reference sequence). V lost 3 bases, J lost 0 bases, and 7 bases stayed unmatched. The CDR3 length is 17 residues.

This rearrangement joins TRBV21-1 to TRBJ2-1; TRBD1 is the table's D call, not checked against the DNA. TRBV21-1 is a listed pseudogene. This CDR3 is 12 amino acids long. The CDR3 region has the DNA TGTGCCAGCAGCATCCCGATGGATGAGCAGTTCTTC. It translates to CASSIPMDEQFF.

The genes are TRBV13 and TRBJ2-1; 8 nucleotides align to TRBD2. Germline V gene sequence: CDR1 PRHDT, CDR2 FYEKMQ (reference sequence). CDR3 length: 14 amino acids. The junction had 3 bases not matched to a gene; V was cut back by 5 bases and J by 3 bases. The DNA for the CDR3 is TGTGCCAGCAGCCGAGCGGGGGACTACAATGAGCAGTTCTTC. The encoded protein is CASSRAGDYNEQFF.

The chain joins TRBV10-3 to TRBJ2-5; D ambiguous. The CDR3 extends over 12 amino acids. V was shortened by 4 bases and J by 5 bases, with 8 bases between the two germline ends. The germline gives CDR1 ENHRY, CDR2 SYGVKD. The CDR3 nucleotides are TGTGCCATCAGTGGGGAACTGGAGACCCAGTACTTC. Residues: CAISGELETQYF.

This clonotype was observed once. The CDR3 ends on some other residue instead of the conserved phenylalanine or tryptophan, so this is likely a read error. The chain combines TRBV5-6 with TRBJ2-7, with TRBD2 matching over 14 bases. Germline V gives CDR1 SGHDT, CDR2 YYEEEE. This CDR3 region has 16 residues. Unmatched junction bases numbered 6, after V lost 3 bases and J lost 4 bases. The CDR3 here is CASSSGLAGGRYEQYC. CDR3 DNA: TGTGCCAGCAGCTCCGGACTAGCGGGGGGCAGGTACGAGCAGTACTGC.

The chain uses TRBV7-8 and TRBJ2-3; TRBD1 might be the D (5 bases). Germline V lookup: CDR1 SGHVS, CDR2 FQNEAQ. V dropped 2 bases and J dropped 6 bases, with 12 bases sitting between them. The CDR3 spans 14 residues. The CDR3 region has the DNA TGTGCCAGCAGCTTAAAGAGGACAATGGATACGCAGTATTTT. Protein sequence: CASSLKRTMDTQYF.

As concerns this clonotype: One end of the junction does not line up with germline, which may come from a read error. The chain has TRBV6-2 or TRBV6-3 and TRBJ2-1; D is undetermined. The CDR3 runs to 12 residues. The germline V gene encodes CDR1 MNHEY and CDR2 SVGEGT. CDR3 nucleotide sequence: TGTGCCAGCCAGGAACCCTATAATGAGCAGTTCTTC. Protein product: CASQEPYNEQFF.

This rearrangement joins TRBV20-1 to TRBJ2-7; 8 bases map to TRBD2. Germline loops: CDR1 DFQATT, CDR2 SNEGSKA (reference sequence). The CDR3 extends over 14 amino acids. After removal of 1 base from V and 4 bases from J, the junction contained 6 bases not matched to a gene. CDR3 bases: TGCAGTGCTAGAGTAGAGCGGGAGAAATACGAGCAGTACTTC. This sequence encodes CSARVEREKYEQYF.

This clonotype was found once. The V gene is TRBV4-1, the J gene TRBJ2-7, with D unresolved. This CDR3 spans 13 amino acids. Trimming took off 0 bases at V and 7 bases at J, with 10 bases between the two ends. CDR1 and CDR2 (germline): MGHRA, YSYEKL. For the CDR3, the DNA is TGCGCCAGCAGCCAAGAACAGCTAAGGGAGCAGTACTTC. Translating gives CASSQEQLREQYF.

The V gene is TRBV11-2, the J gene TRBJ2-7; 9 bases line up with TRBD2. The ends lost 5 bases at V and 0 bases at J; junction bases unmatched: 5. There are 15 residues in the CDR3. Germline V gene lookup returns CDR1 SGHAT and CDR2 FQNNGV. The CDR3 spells CASSELAGVSYEQYF. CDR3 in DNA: TGTGCCAGCAGCGAGTTAGCGGGAGTCTCCTACGAGCAGTACTTC.

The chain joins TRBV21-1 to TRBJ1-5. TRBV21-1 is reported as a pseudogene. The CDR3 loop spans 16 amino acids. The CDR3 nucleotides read TGTGCCAGCAGCCCCCGGGGAGGGGTGAGCAATCAGCCCCAGCATTTT. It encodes CASSPRGGVSNQPQHF.

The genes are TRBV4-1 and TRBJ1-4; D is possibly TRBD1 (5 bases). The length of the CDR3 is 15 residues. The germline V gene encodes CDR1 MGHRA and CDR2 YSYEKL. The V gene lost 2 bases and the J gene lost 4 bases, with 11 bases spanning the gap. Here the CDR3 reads CASSQHRGDNEKLFF. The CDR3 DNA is TGCGCCAGCAGCCAACATAGGGGCGATAATGAAAAACTGTTTTTT.

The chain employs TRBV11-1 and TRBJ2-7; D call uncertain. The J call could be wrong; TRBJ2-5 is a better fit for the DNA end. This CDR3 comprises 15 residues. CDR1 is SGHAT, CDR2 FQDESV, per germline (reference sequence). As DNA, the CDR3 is TGTGCCAGCAGCTCATTGACAACTCTGGGGGAGACCCAGTACTTC. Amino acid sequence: CASSSLTTLGETQYF.

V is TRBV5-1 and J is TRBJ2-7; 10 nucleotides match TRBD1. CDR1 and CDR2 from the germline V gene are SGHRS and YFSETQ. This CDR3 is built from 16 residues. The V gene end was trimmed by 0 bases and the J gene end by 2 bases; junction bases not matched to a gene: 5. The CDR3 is CASSLAGTGETYEQYF. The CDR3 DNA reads TGCGCCAGCAGCTTGGCTGGGACAGGGGAGACCTACGAGCAGTACTTC.

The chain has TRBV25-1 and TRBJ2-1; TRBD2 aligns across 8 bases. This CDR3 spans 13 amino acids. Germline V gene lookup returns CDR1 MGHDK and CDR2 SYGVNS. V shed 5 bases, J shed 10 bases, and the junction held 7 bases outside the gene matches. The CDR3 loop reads CASSLRLASEQFF. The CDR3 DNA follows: TGTGCCAGCAGTTTACGACTAGCGAGCGAGCAGTTCTTC.

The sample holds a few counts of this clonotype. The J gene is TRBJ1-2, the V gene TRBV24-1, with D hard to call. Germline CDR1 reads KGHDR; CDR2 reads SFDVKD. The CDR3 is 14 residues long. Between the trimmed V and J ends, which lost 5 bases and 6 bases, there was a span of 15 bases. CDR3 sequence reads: CATSGPGAGDGYTF. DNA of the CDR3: TGTGCCACCAGTGGACCGGGAGCGGGTGATGGCTACACCTTC.

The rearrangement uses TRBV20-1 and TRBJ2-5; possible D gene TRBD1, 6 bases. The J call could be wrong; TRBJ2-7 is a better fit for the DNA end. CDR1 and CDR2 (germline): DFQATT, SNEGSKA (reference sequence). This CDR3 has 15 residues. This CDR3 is CSARDYRVSIDEQYF. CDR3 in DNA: TGCAGTGCTAGAGATTACAGGGTTTCTATCGACGAGCAGTACTTC.

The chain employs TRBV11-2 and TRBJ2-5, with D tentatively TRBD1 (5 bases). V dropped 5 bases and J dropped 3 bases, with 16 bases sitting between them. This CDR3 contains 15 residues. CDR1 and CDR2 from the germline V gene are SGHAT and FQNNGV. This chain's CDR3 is CASSKKMGREETQYF. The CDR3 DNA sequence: TGTGCCAGCAGCAAAAAAATGGGCAGGGAAGAGACCCAGTACTTC. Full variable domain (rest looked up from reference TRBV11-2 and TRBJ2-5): EAGVAQSPRYKIIEKRQSVAFWCNPISGHATLYWYQQILGQGPKLLIQFQNNGVVDDSQLPKDRFSAERLKGVDSTLKIQPAKLEDSAVYLCASSKKMGREETQYFGPGTRLLVL.